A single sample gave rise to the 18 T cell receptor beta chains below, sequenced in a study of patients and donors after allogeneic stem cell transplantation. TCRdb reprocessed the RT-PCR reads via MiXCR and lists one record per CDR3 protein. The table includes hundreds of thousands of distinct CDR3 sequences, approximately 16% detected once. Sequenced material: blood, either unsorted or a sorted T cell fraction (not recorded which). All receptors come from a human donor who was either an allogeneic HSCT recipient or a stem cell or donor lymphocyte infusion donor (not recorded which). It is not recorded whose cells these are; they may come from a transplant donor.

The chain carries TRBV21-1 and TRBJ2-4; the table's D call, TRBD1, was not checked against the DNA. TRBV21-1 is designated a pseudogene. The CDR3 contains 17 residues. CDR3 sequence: CASTQSWAGIAKNIQYF. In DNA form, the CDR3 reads TGTGCCAGCACCCAATCTTGGGCAGGGATAGCCAAAAACATTCAGTACTTC.

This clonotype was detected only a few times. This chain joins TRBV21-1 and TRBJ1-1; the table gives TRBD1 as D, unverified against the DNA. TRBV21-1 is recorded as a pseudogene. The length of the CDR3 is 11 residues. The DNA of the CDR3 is TGTGCCAGCATCCGACAGGGGACGGCTTTCTTT. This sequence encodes CASIRQGTAFF.

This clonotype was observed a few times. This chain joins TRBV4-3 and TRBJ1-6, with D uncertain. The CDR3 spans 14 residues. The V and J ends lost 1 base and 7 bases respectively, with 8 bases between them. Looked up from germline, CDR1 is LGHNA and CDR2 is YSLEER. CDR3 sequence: CASSQAGENSPLHF. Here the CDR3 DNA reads TGCGCCAGCAGCCAAGCTGGAGAGAATTCACCCCTCCACTTT.

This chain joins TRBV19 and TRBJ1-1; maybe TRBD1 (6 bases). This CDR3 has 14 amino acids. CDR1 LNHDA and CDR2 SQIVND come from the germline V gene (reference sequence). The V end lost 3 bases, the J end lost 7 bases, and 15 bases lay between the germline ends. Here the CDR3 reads CASSMGPGGIEAFF. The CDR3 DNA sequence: TGTGCCAGTAGTATGGGACCGGGGGGCATTGAAGCTTTCTTT.

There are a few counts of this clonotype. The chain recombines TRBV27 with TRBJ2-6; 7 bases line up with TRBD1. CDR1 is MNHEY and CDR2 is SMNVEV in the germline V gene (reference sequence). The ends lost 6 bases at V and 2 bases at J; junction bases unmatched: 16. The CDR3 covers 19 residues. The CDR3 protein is CASRPMTGSELAGANVLTF. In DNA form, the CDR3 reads TGTGCCAGCAGACCGATGACAGGGTCGGAACTAGCTGGGGCCAACGTCCTGACTTTC.

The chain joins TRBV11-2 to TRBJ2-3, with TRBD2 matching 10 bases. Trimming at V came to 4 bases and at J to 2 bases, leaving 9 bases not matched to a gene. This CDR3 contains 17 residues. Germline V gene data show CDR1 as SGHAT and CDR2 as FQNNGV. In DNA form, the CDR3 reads TGTGCCAGCAGCTCCCAATTTAGCGGGAGGTACACAGATACGCAGTATTTT. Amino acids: CASSSQFSGRYTDTQYF.

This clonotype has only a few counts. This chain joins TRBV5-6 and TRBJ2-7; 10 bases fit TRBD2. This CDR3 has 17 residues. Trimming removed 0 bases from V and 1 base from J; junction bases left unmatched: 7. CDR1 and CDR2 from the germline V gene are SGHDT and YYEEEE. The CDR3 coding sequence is TGTGCCAGCAGCTTGGCCATCACTAGCGGGACTTCCTACGAGCAGTACTTC. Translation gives CASSLAITSGTSYEQYF.

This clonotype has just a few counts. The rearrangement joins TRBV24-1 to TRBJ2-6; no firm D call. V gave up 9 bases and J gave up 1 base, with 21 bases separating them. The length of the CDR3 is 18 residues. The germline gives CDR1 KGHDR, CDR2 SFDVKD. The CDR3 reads CATGTGPIRPSGANVLTF. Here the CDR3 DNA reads TGTGCCACCGGAACCGGGCCCATCCGCCCATCTGGGGCCAACGTCCTGACTTTC.

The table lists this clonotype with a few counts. CDR3 bases: TGCAGTGCTAGAGGGGAGGGGAACTATGGCTACACCTTC. The encoded protein is CSARGEGNYGYTF. V gene TRBV20-1 combines with J gene TRBJ1-2; D perhaps matches TRBD1 (5 bases). The CDR3 extends over 13 amino acids. Trimming took 1 base from V and 2 from J, leaving 8 bases between them. Germline assignment: CDR1 DFQATT and CDR2 SNEGSKA (reference sequence).

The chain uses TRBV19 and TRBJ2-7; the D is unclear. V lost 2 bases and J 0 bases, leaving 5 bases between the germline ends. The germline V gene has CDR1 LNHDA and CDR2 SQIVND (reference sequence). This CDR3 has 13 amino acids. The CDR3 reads CASSIPPSYEQYF. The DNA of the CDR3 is TGTGCCAGTAGTATACCCCCCTCCTACGAGCAGTACTTC.

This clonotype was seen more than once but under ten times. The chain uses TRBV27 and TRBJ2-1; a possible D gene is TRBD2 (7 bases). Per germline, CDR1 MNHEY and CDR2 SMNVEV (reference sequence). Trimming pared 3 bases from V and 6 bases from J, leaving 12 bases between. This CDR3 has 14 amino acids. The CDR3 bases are TGTGCCAGCAGTTTTAGGGGGGGGTCCAATGAGCAGTTCTTC. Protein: CASSFRGGSNEQFF.

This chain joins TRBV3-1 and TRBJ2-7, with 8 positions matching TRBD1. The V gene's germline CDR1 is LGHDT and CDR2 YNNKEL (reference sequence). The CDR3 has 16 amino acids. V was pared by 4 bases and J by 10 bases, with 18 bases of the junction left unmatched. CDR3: CASSPQTGASSSGQYF. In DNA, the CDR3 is TGTGCCAGCAGCCCCCAGACAGGGGCTAGCTCTTCTGGACAGTACTTC.

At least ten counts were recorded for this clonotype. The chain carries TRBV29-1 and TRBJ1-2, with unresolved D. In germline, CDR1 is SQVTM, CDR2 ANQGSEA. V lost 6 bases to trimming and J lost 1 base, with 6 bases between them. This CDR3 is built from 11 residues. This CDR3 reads CSVVDNYGYTF. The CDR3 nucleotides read TGCAGCGTAGTGGATAACTATGGCTACACCTTC.

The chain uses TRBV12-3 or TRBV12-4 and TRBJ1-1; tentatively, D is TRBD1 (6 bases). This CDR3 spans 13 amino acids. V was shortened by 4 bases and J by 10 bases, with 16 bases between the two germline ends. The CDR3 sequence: CASSSTNREGAFF. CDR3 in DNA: TGTGCCAGCAGTTCTACTAACAGGGAGGGAGCTTTCTTT.

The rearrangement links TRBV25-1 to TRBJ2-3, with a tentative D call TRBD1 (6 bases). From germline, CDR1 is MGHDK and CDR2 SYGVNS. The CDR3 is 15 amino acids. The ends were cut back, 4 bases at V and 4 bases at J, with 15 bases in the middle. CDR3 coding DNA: TGTGCCAGCAGTGTTTTAGGACAGCCGGCAGATACGCAGTATTTT. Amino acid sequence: CASSVLGQPADTQYF.

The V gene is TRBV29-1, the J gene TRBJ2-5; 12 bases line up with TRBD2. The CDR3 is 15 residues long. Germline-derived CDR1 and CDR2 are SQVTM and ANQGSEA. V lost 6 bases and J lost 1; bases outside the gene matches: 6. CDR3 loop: CSVALAGGPQETQYF. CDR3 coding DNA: TGCAGCGTGGCTCTAGCGGGGGGGCCCCAAGAGACCCAGTACTTC.

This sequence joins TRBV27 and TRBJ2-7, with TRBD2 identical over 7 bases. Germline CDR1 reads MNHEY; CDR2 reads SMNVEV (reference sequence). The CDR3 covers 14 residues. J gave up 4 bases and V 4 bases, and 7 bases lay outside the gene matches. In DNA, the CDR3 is TGTGCCAGCAGTTCACGGGACTATCGGTACGAGCAGTACTTC. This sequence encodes CASSSRDYRYEQYF.

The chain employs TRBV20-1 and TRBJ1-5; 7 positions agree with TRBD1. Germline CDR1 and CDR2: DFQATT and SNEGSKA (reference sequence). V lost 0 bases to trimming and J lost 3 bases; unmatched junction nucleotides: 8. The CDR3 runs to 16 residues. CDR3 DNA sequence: TGCAGTGCTAGAGATCCAATGACAGGGTCCAATCAGCCCCAGCATTTT. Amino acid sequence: CSARDPMTGSNQPQHF.